One and the same sample provided the 26 T cell receptor beta chains below, sequenced in a study of blood T cells in healthy people across ages. A sample-barcoded 5' primer and a J-beta primer mix were used in a second PCR of roughly 7 to 11 cycles. MiXCR, run by TCRdb on the 5' RACE reads, gives a single entry per CDR3 protein. The sample comprises around 970,000 distinct CDR3 sequences, 51% of which are singletons, and roughly a fifth rests with the top ten. Material for sequencing was blood. All receptors derive from a woman in her fifties or sixties in good health.

The rearrangement joins TRBV20-1 to TRBJ2-1, with 8 positions matching TRBD2. The germline V gene has CDR1 DFQATT and CDR2 SNEGSKA (reference sequence). Trimming at V came to 4 bases and at J to 6 bases, leaving 8 bases not matched to a gene. There are 14 residues in the CDR3. CDR3 bases: TGCAGTGCTACAGGACTAGCTACCCTCAATGAGCAGTTCTTC. It translates to CSATGLATLNEQFF.

This clonotype has a handful of counts. Mismatch with germline at one junction end may stem from a read error. CDR3 sequence reads: CASSEGWRERGTDTQYF. CDR3 coding DNA: TGTGCCAGTAGTGAAGGGTGGCGGGAAAGGGGGACAGATACGCAGTATTTT. The chain employs TRBV6-1 and TRBJ2-3; possibly TRBD1 or TRBD2 for D (6 bases each). In germline, CDR1 is MNHNS, CDR2 SASEGT. The CDR3 covers 17 residues.

This clonotype was recorded many times. The V call is TRBV12-3 or TRBV12-4, the J call TRBJ2-7; tentatively, D is TRBD1 or TRBD2 (5 bases each). This CDR3 has 14 residues. V was trimmed by 7 bases and J by 7 bases, leaving 20 bases between them. CDR3 nucleotides: TGTGCCAGCACCCTTGGGGCCAGGACGGGAGAGCAGTACTTC. Encoded protein: CASTLGARTGEQYF.

This clonotype was seen only a few times. The J gene is TRBJ2-1, the V gene TRBV3-1, with D perhaps matching TRBD2 (5 bases). The CDR3 consists of 16 residues. Germline V lookup: CDR1 LGHDT, CDR2 YNNKEL (reference sequence). V was clipped by 2 bases and J by 0 bases, with 11 bases between them. The CDR3 DNA reads as TGTGCCAGCAGCCAATTGGGCGGGCACTCCTACAATGAGCAGTTCTTC. As protein: CASSQLGGHSYNEQFF.

The chain couples TRBV27 to TRBJ1-5; D gene unclear. This CDR3 comprises 14 residues. The V and J ends lost 6 bases and 4 bases respectively, with 13 bases between them. Germline V gene data show CDR1 as MNHEY and CDR2 as SMNVEV (reference sequence). The CDR3 loop is CASRPVNENQPQHF. For the CDR3, the DNA is TGTGCCAGCAGACCAGTTAACGAAAATCAGCCCCAGCATTTT.

V is TRBV7-2 and J is TRBJ1-6; 7 nucleotides match TRBD1. The CDR3 length is 15 residues. J lost 0 bases, V lost 7 bases, and 3 bases had no gene match. Germline-derived CDR1 and CDR2 are SGHTA and FQGNSA. The chain's CDR3 is CASNRGPSYNSPLHF. CDR3 sequence (DNA): TGTGCCAGCAACAGGGGTCCCTCCTATAATTCACCCCTCCACTTT.

The chain combines TRBV24-1 with TRBJ1-5, with 10 bases aligning to TRBD1. The CDR3 totals 14 residues. Trimming took 9 bases from V and 6 from J; bases not matched to a gene: 7. Germline V gives CDR1 KGHDR, CDR2 SFDVKD. CDR3 nucleotide sequence: TGTGCCACCTCGGGACAGGGGCTATCTCAGCCCCAGCATTTT. Translating it yields CATSGQGLSQPQHF.

The V gene is TRBV27, the J gene TRBJ2-5; 10 bases fit TRBD1. The length of the CDR3 is 15 residues. Germline V gene sequence: CDR1 MNHEY, CDR2 SMNVEV (reference sequence). V was clipped by 2 bases and J by 11 bases; unmatched bases: 11. CDR3: CASSLEWTGGNEQYF. CDR3 DNA: TGTGCCAGCAGTTTAGAGTGGACAGGGGGGAATGAGCAGTACTTC.

This chain uses TRBV7-2 with TRBJ2-4; D is possibly TRBD1 (5 bases). V lost 1 base and J 1 base, leaving 11 bases between the germline ends. The CDR3 contains 16 residues. Germline CDR1 reads SGHTA; CDR2 reads FQGNSA. CDR3 coding DNA: TGTGCCAGCAGCTTAGATACCAGGGTTGCCAAAAACATTCAGTACTTC. Protein: CASSLDTRVAKNIQYF.

CDR3: CSARENSYEQYF. The CDR3 DNA sequence: TGCAGTGCTCGGGAGAACTCCTACGAGCAGTACTTC. The genes are TRBV20-1 and TRBJ2-7; possibly TRBD2 for D (6 bases). The germline V gene encodes CDR1 DFQATT and CDR2 SNEGSKA (reference sequence). CDR3 length: 12 residues. V dropped 5 bases and J dropped 0 bases, with 8 bases sitting between them.

The V and J genes are TRBV9 and TRBJ2-1, with unresolved D. V shed 0 bases and J shed 0 bases, with 10 bases lying between them. CDR1 and CDR2 (germline): SGDLS, YYNGEE. The length of the CDR3 is 16 residues. The CDR3 spells CASSVGHGFSYNEQFF. For the CDR3, the DNA is TGTGCCAGCAGCGTAGGGCACGGGTTCTCCTACAATGAGCAGTTCTTC.

V and J are TRBV2 and TRBJ1-1; D unresolved. The V gene's germline CDR1 is SNHLY and CDR2 FYNNEI. V was pared by 3 bases and J by 4 bases, with 12 bases between. CDR3 length: 14 residues. The CDR3 DNA reads TGTGCCAGCAGTGATAGGGTCCCCCTCACTGAAGCTTTCTTT. Amino acids: CASSDRVPLTEAFF.

The chain recombines TRBV15 with TRBJ2-1; no definite D call. The CDR3 contains 17 residues. The germline V gene has CDR1 LNHNV and CDR2 YYDKDF (reference sequence). V lost 5 bases, J lost 4 bases, and 21 bases lay in between. For the CDR3, the DNA is TGTGCCACCAGCTTTTCGACCTTAGCAAGGCTGTACAATGAGCAGTTCTTC. The encoded protein is CATSFSTLARLYNEQFF.

The sample holds a few counts of this clonotype. The J gene is TRBJ1-6, the V gene TRBV7-2, with D possibly TRBD1 on 5 matching bases. The CDR3 length is 13 residues. CDR1 and CDR2 (germline): SGHTA, FQGNSA. Trimming cost V 11 bases and J 7 bases, with 15 bases left between them. The CDR3 sequence is CAGGRSVNSPLHF. The CDR3 DNA sequence: TGTGCCGGGGGGAGGTCTGTGAATTCACCCCTCCACTTT.

The chain couples TRBV7-9 to TRBJ2-5; perhaps TRBD2 as D (5 bases). With the DNA end fitting TRBJ2-7 better, the J assignment may be wrong. The CDR3 has 14 residues. Germline CDR1 reads SEHNR; CDR2 reads FQNEAQ (reference sequence). CDR3 in amino acids: CASSLAGLSGEQYF. The CDR3 nucleotides read TGTGCCAGCAGCTTAGCTGGACTCAGCGGCGAGCAGTACTTC.

The chain has TRBV3-1 and TRBJ2-7; the match to TRBD2 covers 16 bases. Unmatched junction bases numbered 4, after V lost 5 bases and J lost 3 bases. Germline loops: CDR1 LGHDT, CDR2 YNNKEL (reference sequence). CDR3 size: 16 residues. The CDR3 loop is CASSSGLAGGLYEQYF. CDR3 DNA sequence: TGTGCCAGCAGCTCGGGACTAGCGGGAGGGCTCTACGAGCAGTACTTC.

This chain joins TRBV20-1 and TRBJ2-7, with 10 bases aligning to TRBD2. The CDR3 is made up of 19 amino acids. Trimming cost V 0 bases and J 4 bases; bases outside gene matches: 18. Germline assignment: CDR1 DFQATT and CDR2 SNEGSKA (reference sequence). In nucleotides, the CDR3 is TGCAGTGCTAGAGATCACAGGACTAGCGGAATGGGACATAGGTACGAGCAGTACTTC. Translated, it gives CSARDHRTSGMGHRYEQYF.

The chain is built from TRBV3-1 and TRBJ2-1; no clear D gene. The CDR3 totals 14 residues. The ends were cut back, 3 bases at V and 4 bases at J, with 10 bases in the middle. Germline V lookup: CDR1 LGHDT, CDR2 YNNKEL (reference sequence). The CDR3 here is CASSQAGRYNEQFF. The CDR3 DNA is TGTGCCAGCAGCCAGGCAGGCAGATACAATGAGCAGTTCTTC.

This chain uses TRBV3-1 with TRBJ2-1; 7 nucleotides match TRBD2. The CDR3 runs to 18 residues. Germline lookup yields CDR1 LGHDT and CDR2 YNNKEL (reference sequence). J was trimmed by 4 bases and V by 0 bases; bases with no gene match: 12. CDR3 coding DNA: TGTGCCAGCAGCCAAGATATATCTGGCGGGAGCGCATACAATGAGCAGTTCTTC. Encoded protein: CASSQDISGGSAYNEQFF.

J is TRBJ2-5 and V is TRBV20-1; D tentatively fits TRBD1 or TRBD2 (5 bases each). Trimming left V 0 bases short and J 5 bases short, with 31 bases between. Germline V CDR1 and CDR2: DFQATT, SNEGSKA (reference sequence). The CDR3 has 20 amino acids. The CDR3 nucleotides are TGCAGTGCTAGAGATCTATCCGGAGGTAGAGGTCCAGGGCCATATGAGACCCAGTACTTC. Protein: CSARDLSGGRGPGPYETQYF.

The chain uses TRBV3-1 and TRBJ2-5; D possibly uses TRBD1 or TRBD2 (5 bases each). Per germline, CDR1 LGHDT and CDR2 YNNKEL (reference sequence). The CDR3 is 15 residues long. V lost 1 base and J lost 5, with 14 bases in between. The CDR3 protein is CASSQGGTTWETQYF. CDR3 nucleotide sequence: TGTGCCAGCAGCCAAGGGGGGACGACCTGGGAGACCCAGTACTTC.

This chain joins TRBV11-2 and TRBJ2-6; the D is unclear. Germline CDR1 SGHAT, CDR2 FQNNGV. The CDR3 runs 15 residues. V was cut by 5 bases and J by 4 bases, with 12 bases left in between. CDR3 DNA: TGTGCCAGCAGCCGCGAAGCCCTGGGGGCCAACGTCCTGACTTTC. It encodes CASSREALGANVLTF.

This sequence joins TRBV7-8 and TRBJ2-2; TRBD2 might be the D (6 bases). The V gene lost 6 bases and the J gene lost 2 bases, with 16 bases spanning the gap. Germline assignment: CDR1 SGHVS and CDR2 FQNEAQ. The CDR3 loop spans 16 amino acids. The CDR3 DNA sequence: TGTGCCAGCAGTACTTCCGGGACTCTTAACACCGGGGAGCTGTTTTTT. Its protein product is CASSTSGTLNTGELFF.

The gene calls are TRBV7-9 and TRBJ2-3; D possibly corresponds to TRBD1 (7 bases). Germline V gene sequence: CDR1 SEHNR, CDR2 FQNEAQ (reference sequence). CDR3 length equals 15 residues. Between the trimmed V and J ends, which lost 2 bases and 1 base, there was a span of 10 bases. The CDR3 nucleotides read TGTGCCAGCAGCTTATGGAGGGGGCGCACAGATACGCAGTATTTT. This gives the protein CASSLWRGRTDTQYF.

The chain employs TRBV20-1 and TRBJ2-5; 9 bases align to TRBD2. Germline trimming cut 6 bases from V and 0 bases from J; bases unmatched to any gene: 17. The germline gives CDR1 DFQATT, CDR2 SNEGSKA (reference sequence). CDR3 length: 18 residues. Here the CDR3 reads CSAPGGRAALLYQETQYF. DNA of the CDR3: TGCAGTGCCCCCGGCGGGAGGGCCGCACTATTGTACCAAGAGACCCAGTACTTC.

This clonotype was picked up a small number of times. This sequence joins TRBV9 and TRBJ2-3; D ambiguous. This CDR3 comprises 13 residues. Germline V gene data show CDR1 as SGDLS and CDR2 as YYNGEE. The V end was cut by 3 bases, the J end by 0 bases, with 5 bases between. The CDR3 DNA sequence: TGTGCCAGCAGCGCCCTTAGCACAGATACGCAGTATTTT. Translating gives CASSALSTDTQYF.